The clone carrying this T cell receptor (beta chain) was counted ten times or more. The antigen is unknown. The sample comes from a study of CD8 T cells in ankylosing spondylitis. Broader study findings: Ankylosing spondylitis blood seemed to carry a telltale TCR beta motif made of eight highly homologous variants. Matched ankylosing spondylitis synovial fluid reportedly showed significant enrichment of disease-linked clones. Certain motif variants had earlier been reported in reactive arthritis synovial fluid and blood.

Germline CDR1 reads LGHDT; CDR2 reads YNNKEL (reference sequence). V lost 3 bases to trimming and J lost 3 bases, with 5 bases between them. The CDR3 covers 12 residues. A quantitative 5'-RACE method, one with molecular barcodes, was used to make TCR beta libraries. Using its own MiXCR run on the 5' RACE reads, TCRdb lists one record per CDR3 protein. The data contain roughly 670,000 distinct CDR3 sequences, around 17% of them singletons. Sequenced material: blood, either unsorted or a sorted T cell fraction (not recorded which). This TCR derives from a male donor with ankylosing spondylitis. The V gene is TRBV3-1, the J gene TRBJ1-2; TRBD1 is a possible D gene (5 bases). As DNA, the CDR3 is TGTGCCAGCAGCCAGGGGGACTATGGCTACACCTTC. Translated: CASSQGDYGYTF.